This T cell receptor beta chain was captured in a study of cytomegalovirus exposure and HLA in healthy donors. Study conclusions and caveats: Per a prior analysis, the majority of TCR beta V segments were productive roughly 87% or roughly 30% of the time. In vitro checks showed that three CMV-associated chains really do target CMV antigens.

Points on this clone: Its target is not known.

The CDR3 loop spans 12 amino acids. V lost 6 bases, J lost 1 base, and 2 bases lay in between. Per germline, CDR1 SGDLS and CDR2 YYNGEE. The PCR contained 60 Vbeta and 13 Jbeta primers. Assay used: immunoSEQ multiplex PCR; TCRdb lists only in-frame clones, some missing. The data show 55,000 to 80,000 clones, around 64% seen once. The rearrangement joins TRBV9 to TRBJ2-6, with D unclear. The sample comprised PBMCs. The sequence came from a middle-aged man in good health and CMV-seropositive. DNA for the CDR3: TGTGCCAGCACTTCTGGGGCCAACGTCCTGACTTTC. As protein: CASTSGANVLTF.